Sequencing of this TCR beta chain was carried out in a study of blood T cell repertoires in COVID-19. Study-level background: The origin of the acute and convalescent COVID-19 samples was the United States, Italy and Spain. T cells, B-cell-depleted T cells, or PBMCs supplied cDNA or gDNA.

A few counts support this clone. CDR3 length: 16 amino acids. Germline lookup yields CDR1 MGHRA and CDR2 YSYEKL. With V trimmed by 0 bases and J by 0 bases, 2 bases remained unmatched. As processed by the authors: Reference gene primer amplification yielded estimated nucleated cell counts. This table comes from immunoSEQ multiplex PCR, and its TCRdb copy is limited to in-frame clones, with some not included. V and J calls and clone size are copied from that table; D and trimming were computed from the DNA. This table holds around 41,000 clones, roughly 85% found once. The chain couples TRBV4-1 to TRBJ2-3; 8 bases are a match to TRBD2. The material sequenced was peripheral blood. This TCR came from a human donor in a cohort sampled during active COVID-19. The CDR3: CASSQDSGASTDTQYF. The DNA for the CDR3 is TGCGCCAGCAGCCAAGATAGCGGGGCTAGCACAGATACGCAGTATTTT.